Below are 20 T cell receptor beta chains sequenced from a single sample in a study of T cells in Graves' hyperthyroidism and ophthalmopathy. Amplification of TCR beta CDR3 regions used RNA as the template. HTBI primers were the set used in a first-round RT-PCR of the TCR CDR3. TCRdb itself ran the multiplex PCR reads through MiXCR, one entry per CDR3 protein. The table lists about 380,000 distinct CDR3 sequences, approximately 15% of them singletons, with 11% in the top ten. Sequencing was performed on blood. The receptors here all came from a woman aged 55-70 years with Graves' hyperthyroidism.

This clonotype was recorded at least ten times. The CDR3 nucleotides are TGTGCCAGCAAAACCGGACAAGAAGCTTTCTTT. It codes for CASKTGQEAFF. The chain is built from TRBV28 and TRBJ1-1, with D possibly matching TRBD1 (5 bases). The CDR3 has 11 amino acids. V was trimmed by 7 bases and J by 8 bases, leaving 11 bases between them. In germline, CDR1 is MDHEN, CDR2 SYDVKM.

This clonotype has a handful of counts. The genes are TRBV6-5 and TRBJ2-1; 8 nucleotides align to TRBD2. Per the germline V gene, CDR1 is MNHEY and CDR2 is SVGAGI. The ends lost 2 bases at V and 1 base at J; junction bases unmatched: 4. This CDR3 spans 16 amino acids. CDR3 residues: CASSYVPGGSYNEQFF. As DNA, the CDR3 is TGTGCCAGCAGTTACGTTCCGGGAGGGTCCTACAATGAGCAGTTCTTC.

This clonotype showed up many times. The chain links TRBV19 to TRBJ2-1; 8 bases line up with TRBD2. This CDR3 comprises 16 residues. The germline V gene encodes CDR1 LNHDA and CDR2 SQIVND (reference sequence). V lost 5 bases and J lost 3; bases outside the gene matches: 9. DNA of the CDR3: TGTGCCAGTAGTGACGGAGCGGGAGAACGCTACAATGAGCAGTTCTTC. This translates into CASSDGAGERYNEQFF. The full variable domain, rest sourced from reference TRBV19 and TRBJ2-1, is DGGITQSPKYLFRKEGQNVTLSCEQNLNHDAMYWYRQDPGQGLRLIYYSQIVNDFQKGDIAEGYSVSREKKESFPLTVTSAQKNPTAFYLCASSDGAGERYNEQFFGPGTRLTVL.

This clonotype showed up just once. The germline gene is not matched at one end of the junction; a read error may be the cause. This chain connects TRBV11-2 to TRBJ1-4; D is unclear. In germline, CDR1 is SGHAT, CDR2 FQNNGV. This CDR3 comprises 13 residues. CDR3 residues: CTSSLGVSSHLFF. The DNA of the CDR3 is TGTACCAGCAGCTTGGGCGTGAGCTCCCACCTGTTTTTT. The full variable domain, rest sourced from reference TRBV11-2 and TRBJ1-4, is EAGVAQSPRYKIIEKRQSVAFWCNPISGHATLYWYQQILGQGPKLLIQFQNNGVVDDSQLPKDRFSAERLKGVDSTLKIQPAKLEDSAVYLCTSSLGVSSHLFFGSGTQLSVL.

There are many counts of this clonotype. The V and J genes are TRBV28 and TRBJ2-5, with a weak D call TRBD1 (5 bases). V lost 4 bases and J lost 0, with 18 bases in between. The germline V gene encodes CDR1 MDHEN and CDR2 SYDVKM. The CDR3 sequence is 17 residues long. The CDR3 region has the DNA TGTGCCAGCAGTTCCTCGACAGTGAATAGAAACCAAGAGACCCAGTACTTC. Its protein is CASSSSTVNRNQETQYF. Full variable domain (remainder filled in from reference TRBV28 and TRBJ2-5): DVKVTQSSRYLVKRTGEKVFLECVQDMDHENMFWYRQDPGLGLRLIYFSYDVKMKEKGDIPEGYSVSREKKERFSLILESASTNQTSMYLCASSSSTVNRNQETQYFGPGTRLLVL.

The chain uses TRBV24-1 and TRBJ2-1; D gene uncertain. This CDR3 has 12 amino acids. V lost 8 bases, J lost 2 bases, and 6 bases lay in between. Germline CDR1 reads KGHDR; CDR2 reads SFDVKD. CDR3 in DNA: TGTGCCACCACGAGTACCTACAATGAGCAGTTCTTC. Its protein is CATTSTYNEQFF.

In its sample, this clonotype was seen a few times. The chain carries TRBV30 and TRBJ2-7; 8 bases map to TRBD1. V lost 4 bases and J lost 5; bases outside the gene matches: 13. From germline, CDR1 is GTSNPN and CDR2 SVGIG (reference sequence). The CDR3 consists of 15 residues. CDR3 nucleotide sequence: TGTGCCTGGACCACTATGGGTGGCAGGGGGCACGAGCAGTACTTC. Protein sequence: CAWTTMGGRGHEQYF.

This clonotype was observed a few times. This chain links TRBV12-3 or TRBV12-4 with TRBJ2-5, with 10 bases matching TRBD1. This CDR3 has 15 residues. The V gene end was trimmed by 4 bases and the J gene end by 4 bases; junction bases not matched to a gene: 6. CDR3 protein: CASSSSRTGGETQYF. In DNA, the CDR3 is TGTGCCAGCAGTTCCTCGAGGACAGGGGGAGAGACCCAGTACTTC.

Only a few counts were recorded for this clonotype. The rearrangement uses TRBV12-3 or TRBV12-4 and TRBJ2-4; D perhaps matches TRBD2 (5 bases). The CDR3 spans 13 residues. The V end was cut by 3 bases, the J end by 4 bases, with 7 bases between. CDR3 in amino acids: CASSFGLKNIQYF. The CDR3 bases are TGTGCCAGCAGTTTTGGACTTAAAAACATTCAGTACTTC.

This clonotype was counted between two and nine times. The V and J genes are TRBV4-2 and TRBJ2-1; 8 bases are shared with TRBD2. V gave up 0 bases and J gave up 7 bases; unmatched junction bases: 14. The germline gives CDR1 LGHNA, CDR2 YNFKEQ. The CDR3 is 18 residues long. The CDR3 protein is CASSQDPTSARAWNEQFF. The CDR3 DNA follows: TGTGCCAGCAGCCAAGACCCGACTAGCGCGAGAGCTTGGAATGAGCAGTTCTTC.

This CDR3 reads CSATRGNGELFF. The CDR3, as DNA: TGCAGTGCCACCAGGGGGAACGGGGAGCTGTTTTTT. The chain joins TRBV20-1 to TRBJ2-2; 7 bases agree with TRBD1. This CDR3 is built from 12 residues. Germline V gene data show CDR1 as DFQATT and CDR2 as SNEGSKA (reference sequence). J gave up 7 bases and V 6 bases, and 5 bases lay outside the gene matches.

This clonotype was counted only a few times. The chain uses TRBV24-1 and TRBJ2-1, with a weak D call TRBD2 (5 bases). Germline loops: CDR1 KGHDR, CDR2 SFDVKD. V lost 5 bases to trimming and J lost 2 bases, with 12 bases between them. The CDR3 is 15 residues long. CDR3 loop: CATSVAGSTYNEQFF. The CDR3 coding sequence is TGTGCCACCAGTGTGGCGGGCTCTACCTACAATGAGCAGTTCTTC.

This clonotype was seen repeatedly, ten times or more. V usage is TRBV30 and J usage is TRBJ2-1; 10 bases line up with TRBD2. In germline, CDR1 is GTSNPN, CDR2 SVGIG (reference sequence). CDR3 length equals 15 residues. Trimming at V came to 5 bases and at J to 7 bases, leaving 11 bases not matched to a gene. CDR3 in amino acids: CAWELLAGVRNEQFF. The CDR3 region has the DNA TGTGCCTGGGAGCTTCTAGCGGGAGTGAGGAATGAGCAGTTCTTC.

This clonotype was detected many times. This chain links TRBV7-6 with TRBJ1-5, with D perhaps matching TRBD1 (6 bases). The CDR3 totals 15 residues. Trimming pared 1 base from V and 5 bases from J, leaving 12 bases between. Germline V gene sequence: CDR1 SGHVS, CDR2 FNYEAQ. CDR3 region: CASSLVSRGDQPQHF. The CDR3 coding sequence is TGTGCCAGCAGCTTAGTTAGCAGGGGAGATCAGCCCCAGCATTTT.

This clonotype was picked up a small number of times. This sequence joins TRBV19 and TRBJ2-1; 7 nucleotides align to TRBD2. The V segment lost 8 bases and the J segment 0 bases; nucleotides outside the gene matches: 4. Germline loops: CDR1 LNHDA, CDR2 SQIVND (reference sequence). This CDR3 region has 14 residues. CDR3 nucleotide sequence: TGTGCCAGTGGTGGGACTAACTCCTACAATGAGCAGTTCTTC. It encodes CASGGTNSYNEQFF.

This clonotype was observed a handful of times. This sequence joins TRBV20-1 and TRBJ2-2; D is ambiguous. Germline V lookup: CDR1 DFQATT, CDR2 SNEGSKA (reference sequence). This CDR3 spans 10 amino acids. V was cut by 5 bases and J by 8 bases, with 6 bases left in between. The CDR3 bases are TGCAGTGCTCCGAAAGGGGAGCTGTTTTTT. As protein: CSAPKGELFF.

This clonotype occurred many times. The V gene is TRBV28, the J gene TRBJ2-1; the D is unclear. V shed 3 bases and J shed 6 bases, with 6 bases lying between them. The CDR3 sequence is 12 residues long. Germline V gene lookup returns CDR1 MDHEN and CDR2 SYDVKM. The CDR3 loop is CASSLASNEQFF. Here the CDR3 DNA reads TGTGCCAGCAGTTTGGCAAGCAATGAGCAGTTCTTC.

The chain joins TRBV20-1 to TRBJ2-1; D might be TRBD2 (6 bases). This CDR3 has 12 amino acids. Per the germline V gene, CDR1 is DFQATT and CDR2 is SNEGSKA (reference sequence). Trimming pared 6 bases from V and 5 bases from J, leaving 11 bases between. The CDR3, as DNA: TGCAGTGCGGGGGGTCGGGACAATGAGCAGTTCTTC. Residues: CSAGGRDNEQFF.

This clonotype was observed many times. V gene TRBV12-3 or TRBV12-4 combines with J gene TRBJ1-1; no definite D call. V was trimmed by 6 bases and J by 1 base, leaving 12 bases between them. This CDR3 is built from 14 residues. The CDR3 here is CASSRQYANTEAFF. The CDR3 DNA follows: TGTGCCAGCAGCCGACAATATGCGAACACTGAAGCTTTCTTT.

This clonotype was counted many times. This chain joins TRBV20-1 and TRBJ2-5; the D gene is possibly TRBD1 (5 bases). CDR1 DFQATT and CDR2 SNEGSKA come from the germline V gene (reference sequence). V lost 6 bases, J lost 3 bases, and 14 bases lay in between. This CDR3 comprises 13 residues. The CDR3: CSAQYPREETQYF. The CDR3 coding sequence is TGCAGTGCACAATACCCCAGGGAAGAGACCCAGTACTTC.